A selection of T cell receptor beta chains follows, all from one sample in a study of T cells in Graves' hyperthyroidism and ophthalmopathy. TCRdb re-analysed the multiplex PCR reads in MiXCR, keeping a single row per CDR3 protein. The sample has hundreds of thousands of distinct CDR3 sequences, about 43% seen once. Source material: peripheral blood or thyroid tissue (not recorded which). The receptors here all came from a woman aged 18-29 years with Graves' hyperthyroidism. CDR3s leave out the opening cysteine and the closing phenylalanine or tryptophan. Expanded clones are given a class, and other clones once, few, many or no size at all.

size: many
V: TRBV7-6
CDR3: ASSLGLERMY

size: .
V: TRBV2
CDR3: ASSEKRSTDTQY

size: many
V: TRBV29-1
CDR3: SVVRQGDYGYT

size: many
V: TRBV7-9
CDR3: ASSVPGWYGYT

size: once
V: TRBV10-3
CDR3: AIIEQGSTGELF

size: .
V: TRBV5-1
CDR3: ASSLRGDRIEAF

size: .
V: TRBV20-1
CDR3: SARAGLQETQY

size: .
V: TRBV25-1
CDR3: ASSPPQGARGNTIY

size: few
V: TRBV6-5
CDR3: ASSYSRGQYEQY

size: .
V: TRBV3-1
CDR3: ASSQERTGIVYEQY

size: many
V: TRBV9
CDR3: ASSATALTSREQY

size: few
V: TRBV20-1
CDR3: SAGRGGGIDEQY

size: many
V: TRBV7-9
CDR3: ASSFAGRVNTEAF

size: .
V: TRBV9
CDR3: ASPDQPQH

size: .
V: TRBV5-1
CDR3: ASSLWDTGELF

size: .
V: TRBV19
CDR3: ASSIDNGGSNYGYT

size: .
V: TRBV7-9
CDR3: ASSLEAGGYT

size: .
V: TRBV15
CDR3: ATSIRQGATYEQY

size: .
V: TRBV7-2
CDR3: ASSPTGVGYEQY

size: .
V: TRBV29-1
CDR3: SAAGTGGMYGYT

size: .
V: TRBV7-6
CDR3: ASSPGGSQPQH

size: .
V: TRBV16
CDR3: ASSQSGSGAVGNVLT

size: .
V: TRBV2
CDR3: ASSARDRGTGYN

size: .
V: TRBV5-5
CDR3: ASSLAWFSGNTIY

size: few
V: TRBV10-3
CDR3: AISESSGISSYEQY

size: few
V: TRBV2
CDR3: ASSLSYGGYSPLH

size: many
V: TRBV29-1
CDR3: SVAAGTQETQY

size: few
V: TRBV15
CDR3: ATSRVPQPYSNQPQH

size: many
V: TRBV7-2
CDR3: ASSFRQGGYEQY

size: .
V: TRBV9
CDR3: ASSASGQSNQPQH

size: .
V: TRBV7-8
CDR3: ASSAAGLAYEQY

size: few
V: TRBV25-1
CDR3: ASSPGTATDTQY

size: few
V: TRBV7-2
CDR3: ASSFGGIYGYT

size: .
V: TRBV6-1
CDR3: ASTNHRLMSTEAF

size: many
V: TRBV7-9
CDR3: ASSLMTGTEAF

size: .
V: TRBV19
CDR3: ASSETPPRDEQY

size: .
V: TRBV7-9
CDR3: ASSYALYTGELF

size: many
V: TRBV15
CDR3: ATSTLTENTEAF

size: .
V: TRBV11-1
CDR3: ASRLLRDSQYGYT

size: .
V: TRBV7-2
CDR3: ASSLGGTSGAYEQY

size: many
V: TRBV2
CDR3: ASSEGEITWKLF